The rows below give T cell receptor beta chains drawn from one sample of a study of OX40 agonist ivuxolimab in advanced cancers. Libraries were prepared by immunoSEQ multiplex PCR; TCRdb keeps only in-frame clonotypes and omits some of them. The sample carries tens of thousands of clones, around 85% recorded once. This material consisted of CD4+ or CD8+ T cells sorted from blood, taken in a trial of the OX40 agonist ivuxolimab. Receptors originate from an adult with an advanced solid tumor such as melanoma, head and neck, liver or kidney cancer. The CDR3 runs from the conserved cysteine through the conserved F or W.

TRBJ1-2,TRBV7-8,CASSVSPRGGYTF
TRBJ1-2,TRBV27,CASRRTGTNYGYTF
TRBJ2-4,TRBV5-1,CASSWGGRAKNIQYF
TRBJ1-2,TRBV6-6,CACLDRAYGYTF
TRBJ2-2,TRBV30,CAWSLLHTGELFF
TRBJ1-4,TRBV6-5,CASSSFPGGDNEKLFF
TRBJ1-1,TRBV29-1,CSGLGQMNTEAFF
TRBJ1-1,TRBV6-6,CASSLGAQVEAFF
TRBJ2-1,TRBV10-3,CATSEQPYNEQFF
TRBJ1-1,TRBV12-5,CASGGTAGDTEAFF
TRBJ1-1,TRBV7-9,CASSLVDQNTEAFF
TRBJ1-1,TRBV6-5,CASKLSAGLDTEAFF
TRBJ2-1,TRBV7-3,CASSPRPTSGDLEQFF
TRBJ2-3,TRBV6-1,CASSVDTDTQYF
TRBJ2-2,TRBV5-1,CASSFTSGYFTGELFF
TRBJ2-5,TRBV18,CASSPLAGEGETQYF
TRBJ2-5,TRBV10-3,CAIGDRGDQETQYF
TRBJ2-1,TRBV25-1,CASRSNNEQFF
TRBJ2-1,TRBV18,CASSPGQRGAEHYNEQFF
TRBJ1-1,TRBV7-6,CASSSDQSGFQSNTEAFF
TRBJ1-1,TRBV18,CASSPDRTEAFF
TRBJ1-5,TRBV2,CASSEYGFYSNQPQHF
TRBJ2-3,TRBV5-1,CASRASTDTQYF
TRBJ2-7,TRBV5-6,CASSLGGTGLAVYEQYF
TRBJ1-3,TRBV5-1,CASSLGQGSWDTIYF
TRBJ2-1,TRBV4-1,CASSQVDMGLFSYNEQFF
TRBJ2-5,TRBV5-1,CASSPGLGETQYF
TRBJ2-3,TRBV10-3,CAITKRPTDTQYF
TRBJ1-3,TRBV5-1,CASSMGAFGNTIYF
TRBJ1-5,TRBV6-5,CASSFTGLSNQPQHF
TRBJ1-6,TRBV18,CASSPGGQINSPLHF
TRBJ2-1,TRBV18,CASSPSLLAGEQFF
TRBJ2-1,TRBV2,CASNGGLAQFF
TRBJ2-2,TRBV11-3,CASSVGAGGSVRELFF
TRBJ2-7,TRBV7-2,CASSFRPGDSYEQYF
TRBJ2-7,TRBV7-7,CASSLQGGGSEQYF
TRBJ1-1,TRBV21-1,CASSSRTDMNTEAFF
TRBJ2-1,TRBV4-1,CASSLGADSYNEQFF
TRBJ1-2,TRBV4-1,CASSQDRRTGVRHGYTF
TRBJ2-5,TRBV5-1,CASSRGASYEGTQYF
TRBJ2-1,TRBV20-1,CSARAVEQFF
TRBJ1-2,TRBV7-2,CASSLAINPLLMTGYTF
TRBJ2-5,TRBV4-1,CASSLRLGETQYF
TRBJ1-4,TRBV19,CASSSGRQGAEKLFF
TRBJ2-7,TRBV6-5,CASRQDRQKGGQYF
TRBJ2-3,TRBV6-6,CASSTGTSVDTQYF
TRBJ1-1,TRBV27,CASSPGQVNTEAFF
TRBJ2-1,TRBV6-1,CASSVTSGGWNEQFF
TRBJ2-7,TRBV10-1,CASSESRFVGTGLHEQYF
TRBJ2-7,TRBV7-2,CASSSGTSRDEQYF
TRBJ1-2,TRBV2,CATGGSSGYTF
TRBJ2-1,TRBV11-2,CASSFAGSLADEQFF
TRBJ2-3,TRBV7-6,CASSPTGYTDTQYF
TRBJ2-7,TRBV18,CASSPPRGSGKAGEQYF
TRBJ1-6,TRBV14,CASSQESMGRSPLHF